These 31 T cell receptor beta chains came from one sample sequenced in a study of immune heterogeneity within non-small cell lung tumors. Multiplex PCR amplified TCR beta CDR3 with 32 V and 13 J primers. TCRdb reprocessed the multiplex PCR reads with MiXCR, giving one entry per CDR3 protein. The repertoire holds 15,000 or so distinct CDR3 sequences, with about 31% as singletons. Template input, which was bulk tumor genomic DNA, totaled 600 ng per sample. Biopsy collection occurred during surgery, with several far-apart biopsies per primary tumor. Those enrolled were patients newly diagnosed with untreated non-small cell lung cancer and undergoing curative surgery. Sequencing was performed on lung tumor tissue. The receptors originated from a woman in her forties or fifties with non-small cell lung cancer.

This clonotype was picked up many times. The CDR3, as DNA: TGTGCCAGCAGCTTAAGAGGGGCGGATGAGCAGTTCTTC. This sequence encodes CASSLRGADEQFF. V gene TRBV7-3 combines with J gene TRBJ2-1; D may be TRBD1 or TRBD2 (5 bases each). The CDR3 loop spans 13 amino acids. Trimming pared 1 base from V and 8 bases from J, leaving 9 bases between. The V gene's germline CDR1 is SGHTA and CDR2 FQGTGA.

The chain carries TRBV10-3 and TRBJ2-3; D gene unclear. This CDR3 has 14 amino acids. Trimming removed 5 bases at V and 0 bases at J, with 9 bases between. Germline-derived CDR1 and CDR2 are ENHRY and SYGVKD. This CDR3 reads CAISRVVSTDTQYF. The DNA for the CDR3 is TGTGCCATCAGTCGCGTTGTAAGCACAGATACGCAGTATTTT.

As for this clonotype: An end of the junction differs from the germline gene, which may be a read error. The rearrangement links TRBV12-3 or TRBV12-4 to TRBJ1-4, with TRBD1 as a possible D gene (5 bases). The CDR3 totals 14 residues. Here the CDR3 reads CASGSGRSNEKLVF. The CDR3 bases are TGTGCCAGCGGTTCAGGGAGGTCTAATGAAAAACTGGTTTTT.

This clonotype was seen once. The chain combines TRBV11-2 with TRBJ2-1; 7 nucleotides agree with TRBD2. The V and J ends lost 3 bases and 4 bases, in that order; junction bases with no gene match: 6. The CDR3 length is 15 residues. Germline values: CDR1 SGHAT, CDR2 FQNNGV. Here the CDR3 DNA reads TGTGCCAGCAGCTTCGGGACTATGGGGTACAATGAGCAGTTCTTC. It is translated as CASSFGTMGYNEQFF. Full variable domain (rest looked up from reference TRBV11-2 and TRBJ2-1): EAGVAQSPRYKIIEKRQSVAFWCNPISGHATLYWYQQILGQGPKLLIQFQNNGVVDDSQLPKDRFSAERLKGVDSTLKIQPAKLEDSAVYLCASSFGTMGYNEQFFGPGTRLTVL.

This clonotype has only a few counts. The chain carries TRBV9 and TRBJ2-1; 11 bases align to TRBD2. V lost 6 bases and J lost 7; bases outside the gene matches: 6. Germline V lookup: CDR1 SGDLS, CDR2 YYNGEE. This CDR3 region has 14 residues. The CDR3 region is CASTTSGGTNEQFF. The CDR3 DNA sequence: TGTGCCAGCACCACTAGCGGGGGTACGAATGAGCAGTTCTTC.

Regarding this clonotype: Given a much more abundant clone one base away, this may be a read error. CDR3 amino acids: CVISEPNIRNTEAFF. CDR3 nucleotides: TGTGTCATCAGTGAGCCCAACATTCGGAACACTGAAGCTTTCTTT. The chain recombines TRBV10-3 with TRBJ1-1; no firm D call. This CDR3 region has 15 residues. The germline V gene has CDR1 ENHRY and CDR2 SYGVKD.

This clonotype counts as medium-sized (0.01 to 0.1%). The V call is TRBV14, the J call TRBJ2-7; 10 bases line up with TRBD1. The CDR3 runs to 16 residues. Per germline, CDR1 SGHDN and CDR2 FVKESK. Losses at the gene ends were 0 bases for V and 5 bases for J; bases not matched to a gene: 7. CDR3 nucleotides: TGTGCCAGCAGCCAAGAAGGGAGGGACAGGGGTGACGAGCAGTACTTC. Amino acid sequence: CASSQEGRDRGDEQYF. The full variable domain, with the rest looked up from reference TRBV14 and TRBJ2-7, is EAGVTQFPSHSVIEKGQTVTLRCDPISGHDNLYWYRRVMGKEIKFLLHFVKESKQDESGMPNNRFLAERTGGTYSTLKVQPAELEDSGVYFCASSQEGRDRGDEQYFGPGTRLTVT.

This clonotype was detected only a few times. A read error is possible here, since a much larger clone lies one base away. The genes are TRBV7-9 and TRBJ2-1; tentatively, D is TRBD2 (6 bases). CDR1 is SEHNR and CDR2 is FQNEAQ in the germline V gene (reference sequence). The CDR3 contains 16 residues. The CDR3 nucleotides read TGTGCCAGCATCTTAGTGGGGGGAGGAAACAACAATGAGCAGTTCTTC. This codes for CASILVGGGNNNEQFF.

This clonotype is classed as medium-sized (0.01 to 0.1%). J is TRBJ1-5 and V is TRBV15, with no clear D. Trimming stripped 0 bases from V and 0 bases from J, with 12 bases between. CDR1 and CDR2 (germline): LNHNV, YYDKDF (reference sequence). The CDR3 runs to 17 residues. The CDR3 sequence is CATSRDQADNSNQPQHF. CDR3 nucleotides: TGTGCCACCAGCAGAGATCAGGCAGACAATAGCAATCAGCCCCAGCATTTT.

This clonotype was observed a handful of times. The chain recombines TRBV6-5 with TRBJ1-6; D gene uncertain. Trimming shortened V by 2 bases and J by 9 bases, and 14 bases separated the two germline ends. Germline V lookup: CDR1 MNHEY, CDR2 SVGAGI. CDR3 size: 15 residues. This chain's CDR3 is CASSYDPESGSPLHF. As DNA, the CDR3 is TGTGCCAGCAGTTACGATCCGGAATCAGGTTCACCCCTCCACTTT.

As for this clonotype: Possible read error: a much larger clone is one base away. The chain carries TRBV11-3 and TRBJ2-7; D is ambiguous. The CDR3 runs 18 residues. Between the trimmed V and J ends, which lost 0 bases and 0 bases, there was a span of 18 bases. The germline V gene has CDR1 SGHNT and CDR2 YENEEA. For the CDR3, the DNA is TGTGCCAGCAGCTTAGATGCGAGGTGGGCGCCTAGCTCCTACGAGCAGTACTTC. Protein sequence: CASSLDARWAPSSYEQYF. Full variable domain (outside the CDR3, taken from reference TRBV11-3 and TRBJ2-7): EAGVVQSPRYKIIEKKQPVAFWCNPISGHNTLYWYLQNLGQGPELLIRYENEEAVDDSQLPKDRFSAERLKGVDSTLKIQPAELGDSAVYLCASSLDARWAPSSYEQYFGPGTRLTVT.

In its sample, this clonotype ranks as medium-sized (0.01 to 0.1%). The rearrangement uses TRBV20-1 and TRBJ1-1; D is perhaps TRBD1 (6 bases). This CDR3 contains 15 residues. In germline, CDR1 is DFQATT, CDR2 SNEGSKA (reference sequence). V lost 0 bases to trimming and J lost 4 bases, with 15 bases between them. This chain's CDR3 is CSARDLGQGSTEAFF. CDR3 coding DNA: TGCAGTGCTAGAGATCTTGGGCAGGGGAGCACTGAAGCTTTCTTT.

This clonotype ranks as medium-sized (0.01 to 0.1%). The chain uses TRBV20-1 and TRBJ2-3; no clear D gene. This CDR3 spans 14 amino acids. CDR1 and CDR2 from the germline V gene are DFQATT and SNEGSKA (reference sequence). Trimming left V 3 bases short and J 5 bases short, with 15 bases between. The CDR3 protein is CSASIGFSGDTQYF. The CDR3 nucleotides are TGCAGTGCTAGTATAGGCTTTAGTGGAGATACGCAGTATTTT.

The table lists this clonotype with a count of one. This could be a read error, since a much larger clone is one nucleotide away. The chain combines TRBV6-1 with TRBJ2-1; 7 bases fit TRBD1. The J segment lost 2 bases and the V segment lost 5 bases, leaving 3 bases of the junction unmatched. The germline gives CDR1 MNHNS, CDR2 SASEGT. This CDR3 is built from 14 residues. The CDR3 here is CASSRQGPYNEQFF. Here the CDR3 DNA reads TGTGCCAGCAGTCGACAGGGTCCCTACAATGAGCAGTTCTTC.

Ten or more counts support this clonotype. The chain couples TRBV6-1 to TRBJ2-7; D is possibly TRBD1 (6 bases). Trimming took off 6 bases at V and 12 bases at J, with 15 bases between the two ends. The germline V gene has CDR1 MNHNS and CDR2 SASEGT. This CDR3 has 11 residues. Here the CDR3 DNA reads TGTGCCAGCAGGGAAACAGGGTTCCCGTACTTC. Protein sequence: CASRETGFPYF.

This clonotype has ten or more counts. The chain uses TRBV27 and TRBJ2-3, with 9 nucleotides matching TRBD1. CDR3 length equals 16 residues. Germline CDR1 is MNHEY and CDR2 is SMNVEV (reference sequence). J gave up 1 base and V 5 bases, and 7 bases lay outside the gene matches. The CDR3 spells CASSPTGGHGTDTQYF. The CDR3 nucleotides are TGTGCCAGCAGTCCGACAGGGGGTCATGGCACAGATACGCAGTATTTT.

This chain uses TRBV2 with TRBJ2-7, with D possibly called TRBD1 or TRBD2 (5 bases each). V was pared by 6 bases and J by 4 bases, with 16 bases between. CDR3 length: 14 residues. CDR1 and CDR2 (germline): SNHLY, FYNNEI. In DNA form, the CDR3 reads TGTGCCAGCAGAAGGGACGTCGGGGTTTACGAGCAGTACTTC. This encodes CASRRDVGVYEQYF.

This clonotype has a count of ten or more. The CDR3 sequence: CSASRGITYEQYF. DNA of the CDR3: TGCAGTGCTAGCCGCGGAATCACCTACGAGCAGTACTTC. The V call is TRBV20-1, the J call TRBJ2-7, with unresolved D. Between the trimmed V and J ends, which lost 3 bases and 2 bases, there was a span of 11 bases. The CDR3 is 13 residues long. The germline V gene has CDR1 DFQATT and CDR2 SNEGSKA (reference sequence).

The CDR3 DNA is TGTGCCAGCAGCTTAGTGGGGGCCCAAGAGACCCAGTACTTC. Amino acids: CASSLVGAQETQYF. V and J are TRBV7-9 and TRBJ2-5; maybe TRBD1 (6 bases). V lost 1 base and J 1 base, leaving 7 bases between the germline ends. CDR1 SEHNR and CDR2 FQNEAQ come from the germline V gene (reference sequence). The CDR3 has 14 residues. Drawing the rest from reference TRBV7-9 and TRBJ2-5, the complete variable domain is DTGVSQNPRHKITKRGQNVTFRCDPISEHNRLYWYRQTLGQGPEFLTYFQNEAQLEKSRLLSDRFSAERPKGSFSTLEIQRTEQGDSAMYLCASSLVGAQETQYFGPGTRLLVL.

This clonotype is medium-sized. One end of the junction does not line up with germline, which may come from a read error. The chain combines TRBV5-6 with TRBJ2-1, with TRBD1 matching 8 bases. Per the germline V gene, CDR1 is SGHDT and CDR2 is YYEEEE. The CDR3 covers 13 residues. The CDR3 loop reads CASSLTGVGEQFF. The CDR3 region has the DNA TGCGCCAGCAGCTTGACAGGGGTAGGAGAGCAGTTCTTC.

To note about this clonotype: A read error may produce the germline difference seen at one junction end. This sequence joins TRBV5-1 and TRBJ2-7; tentatively, D is TRBD1 (5 bases). The CDR3 extends over 16 amino acids. Germline assignment: CDR1 SGHRS and CDR2 YFSETQ. CDR3 loop: CASSQPPRQSNYEQYF. The CDR3 region has the DNA TGTGCCAGCAGCCAGCCCCCAAGACAGTCGAACTACGAGCAGTACTTC.

This clonotype was seen many times. V and J are TRBV6-1 and TRBJ2-5; maybe TRBD1 (6 bases). The CDR3 is made up of 17 amino acids. Trimming removed 6 bases from V and 5 bases from J, with 25 bases in between. CDR1 is MNHNS, CDR2 SASEGT, per germline. CDR3 residues: CASSAPFGTRDEETQYF. The CDR3 bases are TGTGCCAGCAGCGCTCCGTTCGGGACACGAGATGAGGAGACCCAGTACTTC.

This clonotype was seen many times. The chain employs TRBV13 and TRBJ1-3; D remains unclear. The germline gives CDR1 PRHDT, CDR2 FYEKMQ (reference sequence). There are 19 residues in the CDR3. The ends were cut back, 1 base at V and 1 base at J, with 20 bases in the middle. Here the CDR3 reads CASSLEGPTPVYSGNTIYF. The CDR3 bases are TGTGCCAGCAGCTTAGAGGGCCCCACCCCAGTGTATTCTGGAAACACCATATATTTT.

Many counts were recorded for this clonotype. J is TRBJ2-1 and V is TRBV10-3; D may match TRBD1 or TRBD2 (5 bases each). The CDR3 has 13 residues. Per germline, CDR1 ENHRY and CDR2 SYGVKD. Between the trimmed V and J ends, which lost 3 bases and 12 bases, there was a span of 15 bases. The CDR3 DNA follows: TGTGCCATCAGTGACACCGGGGCTGGGGGGCAGTTCTTC. It translates to CAISDTGAGGQFF.

This clonotype was detected ten times or more. The rearrangement uses TRBV28 and TRBJ2-3, with D perhaps TRBD2 (6 bases). The length of the CDR3 is 12 residues. Germline lookup yields CDR1 MDHEN and CDR2 SYDVKM. V was trimmed by 3 bases and J by 5 bases, leaving 6 bases between them. The CDR3 nucleotides read TGTGCCAGCAGTTTTAGCGGAGATACGCAGTATTTT. This codes for CASSFSGDTQYF.

The V call is TRBV16, the J call TRBJ2-2; D gene uncertain. The CDR3 spans 13 residues. V was trimmed by 3 bases and J by 1 base, leaving 3 bases between them. Germline CDR1 is KGHSY and CDR2 is FQNENV. The CDR3 nucleotides read TGTGCCAGCAGCCAGTTGAACACCGGGGAGCTGTTTTTT. Translated: CASSQLNTGELFF.

The chain joins TRBV30 to TRBJ2-5; possibly TRBD1 for D (6 bases). V shed 1 base and J shed 5 bases, with 26 bases lying between them. This CDR3 is 18 amino acids long. The germline V gene encodes CDR1 GTSNPN and CDR2 SVGIG (reference sequence). The CDR3 DNA sequence: TGTGCCTGGAGTGCGAACCTATTGACAGGTTGGGGTGCGGAGACCCAGTACTTC. Its protein is CAWSANLLTGWGAETQYF.

This clonotype appeared many times. V usage is TRBV7-8 and J usage is TRBJ1-5; the D is unclear. The CDR3 totals 15 residues. V lost 2 bases to trimming and J lost 0 bases, with 8 bases between them. CDR1 and CDR2 (germline): SGHVS, FQNEAQ. The CDR3 region is CASSLLSNSNQPQHF. The DNA of the CDR3 is TGTGCCAGCAGCTTACTGTCAAATAGCAATCAGCCCCAGCATTTT.

The sample holds many counts of this clonotype. The chain combines TRBV18 with TRBJ1-2; a weak D match, TRBD1 (5 bases). V lost 8 bases and J 5 bases, leaving 15 bases between the germline ends. CDR1 and CDR2 from the germline V gene are KGHSH and LQKENI. This CDR3 has 13 amino acids. The CDR3 is CASTAGGVYGYTF. CDR3 sequence (DNA): TGTGCCAGCACAGCAGGAGGGGTGTATGGCTACACCTTC.

This clonotype was detected only a few times. CDR3 coding DNA: TGTGCCAGCAGCTTTCAGATGAACACTGAAGCTTTCTTT. Its translation is CASSFQMNTEAFF. The V gene is TRBV7-6, the J gene TRBJ1-1; D not resolved. Trimming cost V 3 bases and J 0 bases, with 5 bases left between them. The CDR3 extends over 13 amino acids. The germline V gene encodes CDR1 SGHVS and CDR2 FNYEAQ.

This clonotype was observed a handful of times. The chain carries TRBV7-8 and TRBJ2-3, with D perhaps TRBD2 (6 bases). The CDR3 is made up of 15 amino acids. Germline assignment: CDR1 SGHVS and CDR2 FQNEAQ. Trimming left V 2 bases short and J 2 bases short, with 11 bases between. The CDR3 protein is CASSLIGGSTDTQYF. The CDR3 DNA sequence: TGTGCCAGCAGCTTAATTGGGGGGTCCACAGATACGCAGTATTTT.